Below are 27 T cell receptor beta chains sequenced from a single sample in a study of T cell repertoires in cytomegalovirus infection. TCRdb re-called the reads with MiXCR, one entry per CDR3 protein. Among hundreds of thousands of distinct CDR3 sequences listed, approximately 31% were seen once. For these TCRs, the target antigens are not known. The sequenced sample was cultured CD8+ T cells from PBMCs, obtained from culture after CMV antigen stimulation. The receptors originated from a human donor in good health (CMV status not recorded). Some clones in this sample may be carry-over from other donors' samples.

This clonotype came up a few times. J is TRBJ2-7 and V is TRBV15; D possibly corresponds to TRBD1 (5 bases). The germline gives CDR1 LNHNV, CDR2 YYDKDF (reference sequence). The CDR3 runs to 12 residues. Trimming left V 6 bases short and J 2 bases short, with 8 bases between. CDR3 region: CATRTDTYEQYF. The DNA for the CDR3 is TGTGCCACCAGGACAGATACCTACGAGCAGTACTTC.

This clonotype came up a few times. The chain combines TRBV7-9 with TRBJ1-2, with 12 bases fitting TRBD1. Trimming at V came to 1 base and at J to 7 bases, leaving 4 bases not matched to a gene. The CDR3 length is 15 residues. Germline loops: CDR1 SEHNR, CDR2 FQNEAQ (reference sequence). The CDR3 nucleotides read TGTGCCAGCAGCTTAGAGGGACAGGGGGCGCGTGGCTACACCTTC. Residues: CASSLEGQGARGYTF.

A few counts support this clonotype. The chain has TRBV6-1 and TRBJ1-2, with TRBD1 as a possible D gene (6 bases). The CDR3 has 14 amino acids. Germline V lookup: CDR1 MNHNS, CDR2 SASEGT. The V gene lost 3 bases and the J gene lost 5 bases, with 13 bases spanning the gap. The CDR3 sequence: CASSDGGGAYGYTF. In DNA form, the CDR3 reads TGTGCCAGCAGTGACGGGGGGGGGGCATATGGCTACACCTTC.

This clonotype was seen just once. Since a far larger clone is one base different, this is likely a read error. The CDR3 DNA is TGTGCCAGCAGCTTAAGAGGCAGGGGCATAGATACGCAGTATTTT. It is translated as CASSLRGRGIDTQYF. The V call is TRBV7-2, the J call TRBJ2-3; D may be TRBD1 (6 bases). The CDR3 has 15 amino acids. With 2 bases removed from V and 5 bases from J, the gap between germline ends came to 14 bases. CDR1 is SGHTA and CDR2 is FQGNSA in the germline V gene.

This clonotype appeared many times. This chain links TRBV7-2 with TRBJ1-5, with TRBD1 as a possible D gene (5 bases). Germline V gene data show CDR1 as SGHTA and CDR2 as FQGNSA. The CDR3 spans 12 residues. Trimming shortened V by 8 bases and J by 3 bases, and 8 bases separated the two germline ends. The CDR3 bases are TGTGCCAGCGCGGGGCACAATCAGCCCCAGCATTTT. This codes for CASAGHNQPQHF.

There are a few counts of this clonotype. The rearrangement links TRBV12-3 or TRBV12-4 to TRBJ2-7; D not resolved. Trimming took 0 bases from V and 5 from J, leaving 8 bases between them. This CDR3 has 13 residues. CDR3 DNA: TGTGCCAGCAGTTTAGCCCCCGGACACGAGCAGTACGTC. The encoded protein is CASSLAPGHEQYV.

This clonotype has ten or more counts. The genes are TRBV19 and TRBJ1-1, with D possibly TRBD1 on 6 matching bases. CDR1 is LNHDA, CDR2 SQIVND, per germline (reference sequence). V was trimmed by 9 bases and J by 5 bases, leaving 16 bases between them. This CDR3 contains 13 residues. The CDR3 region is CASSPLGGTEAFF. DNA of the CDR3: TGTGCCAGCAGTCCCCTAGGGGGGACTGAAGCTTTCTTT.

This clonotype was observed a handful of times. This chain connects TRBV28 to TRBJ2-7; 7 nucleotides agree with TRBD1. The V gene's germline CDR1 is MDHEN and CDR2 SYDVKM. The CDR3 runs to 13 residues. V was clipped by 4 bases and J by 5 bases; unmatched bases: 5. CDR3 in amino acids: CASSSGGGDEQYF. CDR3 in DNA: TGTGCCAGCAGTTCAGGGGGTGGGGACGAGCAGTACTTC.

The chain couples TRBV9 to TRBJ2-2, with D uncertain. Germline V gene sequence: CDR1 SGDLS, CDR2 YYNGEE. This CDR3 region has 14 residues. V was trimmed by 2 bases and J by 3 bases, leaving 8 bases between them. DNA for the CDR3: TGTGCCAGCAGCGTCTTAGCAGACACCGGGGAGCTGTTTTTT. Translating gives CASSVLADTGELFF.

This clonotype was observed a handful of times. The CDR3 sequence: CASSYNWPSRDTQYF. The CDR3 nucleotides are TGTGCCAGCAGTTACAACTGGCCCTCGCGGGATACGCAGTATTTT. V and J are TRBV6-6 and TRBJ2-3; no reliable D call. The CDR3 sequence is 15 residues long. Germline V gene lookup returns CDR1 MNHNY and CDR2 SVGAGI (reference sequence). The V gene lost 2 bases and the J gene lost 6 bases, with 15 bases spanning the gap.

The rearrangement links TRBV6-5 to TRBJ2-2; D not resolved. CDR1 MNHEY and CDR2 SVGAGI come from the germline V gene. V lost 0 bases to trimming and J lost 7 bases, with 12 bases between them. This CDR3 contains 15 residues. This CDR3 reads CASSYSAGSYGELFF. For the CDR3, the DNA is TGTGCCAGCAGTTACTCAGCAGGATCTTACGGGGAGCTGTTTTTT.

As regards this clonotype: A clone one base away is much larger, so this may be a read error. V is TRBV7-8 and J is TRBJ2-7; D unclear. Looked up from germline, CDR1 is SGHVS and CDR2 is FQNEAQ. This CDR3 has 15 amino acids. The V gene lost 0 bases and the J gene lost 6 bases, with 15 bases spanning the gap. CDR3 DNA sequence: TGTGCCAGCAGCTTAGCGCGGTCCCCCCTGATCGAGCAGTACGTC. Its protein is CASSLARSPLIEQYV.

This chain connects TRBV6-1 to TRBJ2-5; tentatively, D is TRBD2 (6 bases). With 10 bases removed from V and 5 bases from J, the gap between germline ends came to 14 bases. The CDR3 extends over 12 amino acids. CDR1 MNHNS and CDR2 SASEGT come from the germline V gene. CDR3 residues: CATQGLRETQYF. In DNA, the CDR3 is TGTGCCACCCAGGGACTCAGGGAGACCCAGTACTTC.

J is TRBJ2-1 and V is TRBV14; 9 nucleotides agree with TRBD2. The germline CDR1 and CDR2 sequences are SGHDN and FVKESK. This CDR3 spans 15 amino acids. The junction had 5 bases not matched to a gene; V was cut back by 0 bases and J by 8 bases. In nucleotides, the CDR3 is TGTGCCAGCAGCCAAGATACTAGCGGGCGCGATGAGCAGTTCTTC. Its protein is CASSQDTSGRDEQFF.

This clonotype was detected ten times or more. The chain carries TRBV7-2 and TRBJ2-5; TRBD2 matches at 9 bases. V was clipped by 2 bases and J by 5 bases; unmatched bases: 6. The CDR3 loop spans 15 amino acids. Germline CDR1 is SGHTA and CDR2 is FQGNSA. CDR3: CASSLLAGFSETQYF. In DNA form, the CDR3 reads TGTGCCAGCAGCTTACTAGCGGGGTTTTCTGAGACCCAGTACTTC.

A few counts support this clonotype. The chain carries TRBV7-9 and TRBJ1-2, with D uncertain. The CDR3 runs 13 residues. V was clipped by 2 bases and J by 6 bases, with 10 bases between them. Germline loops: CDR1 SEHNR, CDR2 FQNEAQ (reference sequence). In DNA, the CDR3 is TGTGCCAGCAGCTTAAAGGGAAGCGATGGCTACACCTTC. This codes for CASSLKGSDGYTF.

This clonotype was counted only a few times. The chain carries TRBV12-3 or TRBV12-4 and TRBJ1-6; no definite D call. The CDR3 length is 14 residues. The germline V and J ends were trimmed by 3 bases and 8 bases, with 11 bases remaining between them. The CDR3 coding sequence is TGTGCCAGCAGTTTCACGACCCCTTATTCACCCCTCCACTTT. It specifies CASSFTTPYSPLHF.

A few counts support this clonotype. The chain combines TRBV7-8 with TRBJ1-1; D gene unclear. V dropped 5 bases and J dropped 7 bases, with 8 bases sitting between them. This CDR3 contains 11 residues. Germline V gene sequence: CDR1 SGHVS, CDR2 FQNEAQ. The CDR3 DNA is TGTGCCAGCAGCCACGACGGTGAAGCTTTCTTT. This codes for CASSHDGEAFF.

The J gene is TRBJ2-5, the V gene TRBV19; TRBD1 aligns across 10 bases. Germline trimming cut 5 bases from V and 5 bases from J; bases unmatched to any gene: 14. The germline V gene encodes CDR1 LNHDA and CDR2 SQIVND (reference sequence). The CDR3 totals 17 residues. The DNA of the CDR3 is TGTGCCAGTAGTCTACCGACGATGGGACAGGGGTGGGAGACCCAGTACTTC. Its translation is CASSLPTMGQGWETQYF.

This clonotype was observed a few times. The chain links TRBV6-1 to TRBJ2-7; TRBD1 or TRBD2 may be the D gene (6 bases each). The CDR3 covers 15 residues. The V and J ends lost 2 bases and 6 bases respectively, with 17 bases between them. The V gene's germline CDR1 is MNHNS and CDR2 SASEGT. The CDR3 loop is CASSEIGGRQREQYF. The CDR3 DNA reads as TGTGCCAGCAGTGAAATTGGGGGGCGCCAACGCGAGCAGTACTTC.

This chain links TRBV5-5 with TRBJ2-1; a weak D match, TRBD1 (6 bases). V dropped 4 bases and J dropped 2 bases, with 13 bases sitting between them. The CDR3 consists of 15 residues. CDR1 SGHKS and CDR2 YYEKEE come from the germline V gene (reference sequence). The DNA of the CDR3 is TGTGCCAGCAGCCCCATGACAGGTCCCTACAATGAGCAGTTCTTC. It is translated as CASSPMTGPYNEQFF.

This clonotype showed up just a few times. The rearrangement uses TRBV24-1 and TRBJ1-5; D is perhaps TRBD1 (6 bases). The germline V and J ends were trimmed by 9 bases and 1 base, with 18 bases remaining between them. This CDR3 spans 16 amino acids. The germline V gene has CDR1 KGHDR and CDR2 SFDVKD. CDR3 sequence: CATPRGGRASNQPQHF. The CDR3 DNA reads as TGTGCCACCCCCCGGGGGGGCAGAGCGAGCAATCAGCCCCAGCATTTT.

V is TRBV5-5 and J is TRBJ2-7; a possible D gene is TRBD1 (6 bases). Trimming cost V 5 bases and J 3 bases, with 15 bases left between them. There are 14 residues in the CDR3. Per germline, CDR1 SGHKS and CDR2 YYEKEE (reference sequence). This CDR3 reads CASRSSGAGYEQYV. The CDR3 region has the DNA TGTGCCAGCAGATCCTCAGGGGCCGGCTACGAGCAGTACGTC.

The rearrangement joins TRBV2 to TRBJ2-3; 9 nucleotides agree with TRBD2. The junction had 8 bases not matched to a gene; V was cut back by 7 bases and J by 6 bases. CDR1 is SNHLY and CDR2 is FYNNEI in the germline V gene. The CDR3 contains 14 residues. The CDR3, as DNA: TGTGCCAGCAAGGATAGCGGGGGTGGGGATACGCAGTATTTT. This translates into CASKDSGGGDTQYF.

This clonotype appeared a few times. V gene TRBV28 combines with J gene TRBJ2-1; 9 positions agree with TRBD2. Germline loops: CDR1 MDHEN, CDR2 SYDVKM. The CDR3 has 13 residues. Germline trimming cut 6 bases from V and 6 bases from J; bases unmatched to any gene: 3. Here the CDR3 DNA reads TGTGCCAGCAGCCCGACTAGCGGCAATGAGCAGTTCTTC. This codes for CASSPTSGNEQFF.

CDR3 DNA: TGTGCCAGCAGCTTAGGGGGACTACCAGTACAAGAGCAGTTCTTC. As protein: CASSLGGLPVQEQFF. This chain links TRBV13 with TRBJ2-1, with 7 bases that match TRBD2. V shed 0 bases and J 10 bases; nucleotides not matched to a gene: 9. The CDR3 runs 15 residues. CDR1 is PRHDT and CDR2 is FYEKMQ in the germline V gene (reference sequence).

This clonotype was seen a few times. The rearrangement links TRBV4-1 to TRBJ2-5; D is uncertain. The V end was cut by 0 bases, the J end by 5 bases, with 10 bases between. The CDR3 covers 14 residues. Looked up from germline, CDR1 is MGHRA and CDR2 is YSYEKL. The CDR3 nucleotides are TGCGCCAGCAGCCAAGATCCGTGGTTGGAGACCCAGTACTTC. Translation: CASSQDPWLETQYF.